These 25 T cell receptor beta chains share one sample of origin, sequenced in a study of blood T cells in healthy people across ages. A second PCR, run for about 7 to 12 cycles, used a sample-barcoded 5' primer plus a J-beta primer mix. TCRdb reprocessed the 5' RACE reads via MiXCR and lists one record per CDR3 protein. The data contain hundreds of thousands of distinct CDR3 sequences, around 41% of them singletons. The sequenced sample was blood. All receptors derive from an elderly man in good health.

The chain recombines TRBV15 with TRBJ2-7, with 13 nucleotides matching TRBD2. The DNA end lines up better with TRBJ2-5; the J call may be wrong. The V gene's germline CDR1 is LNHNV and CDR2 YYDKDF (reference sequence). The CDR3 contains 17 residues. The CDR3 spells CATSTYRTSGSSETQYF. CDR3 DNA sequence: TGTGCCACCAGCACCTACCGGACTAGCGGGAGTTCGGAGACCCAGTACTTC.

In this sample, this clonotype turned up a few times. The chain uses TRBV20-1 and TRBJ2-1, with D perhaps matching TRBD1 (6 bases). V dropped 3 bases and J dropped 4 bases, with 16 bases sitting between them. This CDR3 contains 15 residues. Germline CDR1 DFQATT, CDR2 SNEGSKA (reference sequence). The CDR3 region is CSASPTGKRYNEQFF. The CDR3 region has the DNA TGCAGTGCTAGTCCAACAGGGAAGAGATACAATGAGCAGTTCTTC.

The chain recombines TRBV5-1 with TRBJ2-3; D gene unclear. The CDR3 is 17 residues long. CDR1 and CDR2 (germline): SGHRS, YFSETQ. Deletions cut 4 bases from V and 5 bases from J, with 23 bases between. The CDR3, as DNA: TGCGCCAGCAGCCTGGGGTATTTGGTGGTAGAAGAAGATACGCAGTATTTT. Translating gives CASSLGYLVVEEDTQYF.

The chain links TRBV2 to TRBJ1-5, with TRBD1 identical over 10 bases. Unmatched junction bases numbered 7, after V lost 10 bases and J lost 7 bases. The CDR3 runs 13 residues. The germline V gene encodes CDR1 SNHLY and CDR2 FYNNEI. CDR3 sequence (DNA): TGTGCCACGCGACAGGGGGCCAGACAGCCCCAGCATTTT. Its protein is CATRQGARQPQHF.

The CDR3 protein is CASSSSGTYNEQYF. In DNA form, the CDR3 reads TGCGCCAGCAGCTCGTCCGGGACCTATAACGAGCAGTACTTC. V and J are TRBV5-1 and TRBJ2-7; D may match TRBD1 or TRBD2 (5 bases each). Trimming left V 3 bases short and J 5 bases short, with 15 bases between. This CDR3 is built from 14 residues. Germline-derived CDR1 and CDR2 are SGHRS and YFSETQ.

As for this clonotype: One end of the junction is discordant with germline, which a read error may explain. This chain links TRBV6-2 or TRBV6-3 with TRBJ2-6; D perhaps matches TRBD1 (5 bases). From germline, CDR1 is MNHEY and CDR2 SVGEGT. This CDR3 comprises 15 residues. The CDR3 here is CASSYSRSGAHVLTF. For the CDR3, the DNA is TGTGCCAGCAGTTACAGCCGCTCTGGGGCCCACGTCCTGACTTTC.

The chain employs TRBV20-1 and TRBJ2-5, with D perhaps matching TRBD2 (6 bases). The DNA end lines up better with TRBJ2-7; the J call may be wrong. The CDR3 covers 13 residues. The germline gives CDR1 DFQATT, CDR2 SNEGSKA (reference sequence). CDR3 residues: CSASGLAWDEQYF. The DNA for the CDR3 is TGCAGTGCTAGTGGGCTAGCGTGGGACGAGCAGTACTTC.

The chain carries TRBV6-5 and TRBJ2-3; D is uncertain. V was clipped by 10 bases and J by 1 base, with 6 bases between them. CDR1 is MNHEY and CDR2 is SVGAGI in the germline V gene. The CDR3 consists of 11 residues. CDR3 DNA sequence: TGTGCCACCGCTGGCACAGATACGCAGTATTTT. Protein: CATAGTDTQYF.

This chain joins TRBV11-2 and TRBJ2-5; the D is unclear. Deletions cut 1 base from V and 4 bases from J, with 10 bases between. The CDR3 is 14 residues long. Germline V gene data show CDR1 as SGHAT and CDR2 as FQNNGV. CDR3 region: CASSLGVGRETQYF. The CDR3, as DNA: TGTGCCAGCAGCTTAGGGGTGGGAAGAGAGACCCAGTACTTC.

A word on this clonotype: The junction shows a germline mismatch at one end, possibly a read error. The chain is built from TRBV7-9 and TRBJ1-4; 7 bases align to TRBD1. This CDR3 has 15 amino acids. Germline assignment: CDR1 SEHNR and CDR2 FQNEAQ (reference sequence). The CDR3: CASSLGGTDMKNLFF. The CDR3 nucleotides read TGTGCCAGCAGCCTGGGAGGGACAGACATGAAAAATCTGTTTTTT.

The genes are TRBV7-2 and TRBJ2-3; 7 bases line up with TRBD2. The V segment lost 5 bases and the J segment 7 bases; nucleotides outside the gene matches: 12. Germline V lookup: CDR1 SGHTA, CDR2 FQGNSA. CDR3 length: 15 residues. CDR3 sequence: CASSNMAGDSNTQYF. The CDR3 nucleotides are TGTGCCAGCAGCAACATGGCGGGAGATTCGAATACGCAGTATTTT. Full variable domain (outside the CDR3, taken from reference TRBV7-2 and TRBJ2-3): GAGVSQSPSNKVTEKGKDVELRCDPISGHTALYWYRQSLGQGLEFLIYFQGNSAPDKSGLPSDRFSAERTGGSVSTLTIQRTQQEDSAVYLCASSNMAGDSNTQYFGPGTRLTVL.

This rearrangement joins TRBV7-9 to TRBJ1-1; the D is unclear. The germline gives CDR1 SEHNR, CDR2 FQNEAQ (reference sequence). Deletions cut 5 bases from V and 11 bases from J, with 18 bases between. The CDR3 covers 13 residues. The CDR3 sequence: CASSRTTGLAAFF. In nucleotides, the CDR3 is TGTGCCAGCAGCCGGACCACGGGCTTGGCGGCTTTCTTT.

V usage is TRBV5-1 and J usage is TRBJ2-7, with D unclear. The CDR3 is made up of 14 amino acids. V dropped 4 bases and J dropped 2 bases, with 13 bases sitting between them. Germline V gene lookup returns CDR1 SGHRS and CDR2 YFSETQ. CDR3 nucleotides: TGCGCCAGCAGCAGATCCGGGCCAACCTACGAGCAGTACTTC. Its protein product is CASSRSGPTYEQYF.

This clonotype was seen a few times. The chain recombines TRBV9 with TRBJ2-3, with 10 positions matching TRBD2. CDR3 length equals 17 residues. Germline lookup yields CDR1 SGDLS and CDR2 YYNGEE. V was pared by 2 bases and J by 1 base, with 7 bases of the junction left unmatched. The CDR3, as DNA: TGTGCCAGCAGCGTGATAGCGGGGGGCTCCCGCACAGATACGCAGTATTTT. Its protein is CASSVIAGGSRTDTQYF.

V and J are TRBV20-1 and TRBJ2-4; 10 bases align to TRBD2. V shed 6 bases, J shed 15 bases, and the junction held 17 bases outside the gene matches. CDR1 and CDR2 from the germline V gene are DFQATT and SNEGSKA (reference sequence). The CDR3 is 14 amino acids. As DNA, the CDR3 is TGCAGTGCGCCAGGGAGCGGGAGGGCCCCTGAGCGGTACTTC. Translating gives CSAPGSGRAPERYF.

The table lists this clonotype with a few counts. V gene TRBV28 combines with J gene TRBJ2-3, with D maybe TRBD1 (5 bases). The CDR3 consists of 14 residues. Germline loops: CDR1 MDHEN, CDR2 SYDVKM. V was shortened by 3 bases and J by 4 bases, with 11 bases between the two germline ends. This CDR3 reads CASSFQGFPDTQYF. The CDR3 DNA reads TGTGCCAGCAGTTTTCAGGGTTTCCCAGATACGCAGTATTTT.

This clonotype was seen ten or more times. J is TRBJ2-1 and V is TRBV9, with 10 bases fitting TRBD2. CDR3 size: 17 residues. The V gene end was trimmed by 2 bases and the J gene end by 6 bases; junction bases not matched to a gene: 11. Germline V gene data show CDR1 as SGDLS and CDR2 as YYNGEE. CDR3 amino acids: CASSVFPGTSVTNEQFF. The CDR3 coding sequence is TGTGCCAGCAGCGTTTTCCCCGGGACTAGCGTTACCAATGAGCAGTTCTTC.

V is TRBV10-2 and J is TRBJ1-6; D is unclear. The CDR3 is made up of 20 amino acids. V gave up 3 bases and J gave up 0 bases, with 21 bases separating them. The V gene's germline CDR1 is WSHSY and CDR2 SAAADI. Here the CDR3 DNA reads TGCGCCAGCAGTGATCCCCTCGGTAGCTACCGTAGCTCCTATAATTCACCCCTCCACTTT. It translates to CASSDPLGSYRSSYNSPLHF.

This clonotype occurred a few times. The genes are TRBV4-2 and TRBJ2-7; a weak D match, TRBD2 (5 bases). From germline, CDR1 is LGHNA and CDR2 YNFKEQ. Trimming shortened V by 4 bases and J by 4 bases, and 14 bases separated the two germline ends. This CDR3 region has 14 residues. The CDR3 nucleotides read TGTGCCAGCAGCCCACTGGACTCAAATTACGAGCAGTACTTC. It encodes CASSPLDSNYEQYF.

This clonotype was found a few times. The chain recombines TRBV5-1 with TRBJ2-1; 10 bases line up with TRBD1. This CDR3 spans 14 amino acids. Germline V lookup: CDR1 SGHRS, CDR2 YFSETQ. V trimming: 7 bases; J trimming: 7 bases; junction bases outside the gene matches: 8. As DNA, the CDR3 is TGCGCCAGCGCCCGACAGGGGGCGATTAATGAGCAGTTCTTC. Its protein is CASARQGAINEQFF.

Ten or more counts support this clonotype. The chain is built from TRBV7-9 and TRBJ2-3; the D is unclear. CDR1 is SEHNR and CDR2 is FQNEAQ in the germline V gene (reference sequence). The CDR3 is 14 residues long. V lost 4 bases and J 5 bases, leaving 13 bases between the germline ends. CDR3 DNA: TGTGCCAGCAGCTCGGACCAGAAAGGAGATACGCAGTATTTT. This encodes CASSSDQKGDTQYF.

The J gene is TRBJ1-5, the V gene TRBV28, with D unclear. V lost 6 bases and J lost 0, with 9 bases in between. Per the germline V gene, CDR1 is MDHEN and CDR2 is SYDVKM. The CDR3 runs 14 residues. CDR3: CASSFQSSNQPQHF. The CDR3 DNA reads TGTGCCAGCAGCTTCCAATCTAGCAATCAGCCCCAGCATTTT.

The chain carries TRBV20-1 and TRBJ1-1; the match to TRBD1 covers 8 bases. Per the germline V gene, CDR1 is DFQATT and CDR2 is SNEGSKA (reference sequence). Trimming at V came to 3 bases and at J to 7 bases, leaving 13 bases not matched to a gene. The CDR3 consists of 15 residues. The CDR3 DNA sequence: TGCAGTGCTAGGACTCAGCTCACAGGGGGAGATGAAGCTTTCTTT. Its protein product is CSARTQLTGGDEAFF.

The table lists this clonotype with a few counts. A much larger clone sits a single nucleotide away, making a read error possible. The rearrangement uses TRBV15 and TRBJ2-3; 11 nucleotides agree with TRBD2. V lost 0 bases to trimming and J lost 7 bases; unmatched junction nucleotides: 9. CDR3 size: 17 residues. The germline CDR1 and CDR2 sequences are LNHNV and YYDKDF (reference sequence). The CDR3 bases are TGTGCCACCAGCAGAGATCAGGGACTAGCGGCACCACATACGCAGTATTTT. Translated: CATSRDQGLAAPHTQYF.

This clonotype was counted a few times. The chain links TRBV4-2 to TRBJ2-3; 9 bases line up with TRBD2. Germline V lookup: CDR1 LGHNA, CDR2 YNFKEQ. Trimming cost V 4 bases and J 1 base; bases outside gene matches: 12. The CDR3 totals 18 residues. CDR3 bases: TGTGCCAGCAGCCCCGAACCAGCGGGGGGTCCCGGCACAGATACGCAGTATTTT. This translates into CASSPEPAGGPGTDTQYF.